This entry is about one T cell receptor (beta chain). Germline CDR1 reads MNHNS; CDR2 reads SASEGT. This CDR3 has 16 amino acids. The V segment lost 4 bases and the J segment 5 bases; nucleotides outside the gene matches: 13. This entry is derived from a study of blood T cell repertoires in COVID-19. At the level of the study: Samples of COVID-19 (acute and convalescent) were obtained from the United States, Italy and Spain. Sources were T cells, B-cell-depleted T cells, or PBMCs; the material itself was cDNA or gDNA.

The assay was immunoSEQ multiplex PCR, and TCRdb's table has in-frame clones only and misses some. This table holds 140,000 to 150,000 clones, roughly 89% found once. The specimen sequenced was peripheral blood. V and J are TRBV6-1 and TRBJ2-7; 8 bases line up with TRBD2. The source of this sequence is a man in his 60s with active or convalescent COVID-19. The CDR3 reads CASSGGLAGGPHEQYF. In DNA form, the CDR3 reads TGTGCCAGCAGTGGAGGACTAGCAGGAGGGCCCCACGAGCAGTACTTC.